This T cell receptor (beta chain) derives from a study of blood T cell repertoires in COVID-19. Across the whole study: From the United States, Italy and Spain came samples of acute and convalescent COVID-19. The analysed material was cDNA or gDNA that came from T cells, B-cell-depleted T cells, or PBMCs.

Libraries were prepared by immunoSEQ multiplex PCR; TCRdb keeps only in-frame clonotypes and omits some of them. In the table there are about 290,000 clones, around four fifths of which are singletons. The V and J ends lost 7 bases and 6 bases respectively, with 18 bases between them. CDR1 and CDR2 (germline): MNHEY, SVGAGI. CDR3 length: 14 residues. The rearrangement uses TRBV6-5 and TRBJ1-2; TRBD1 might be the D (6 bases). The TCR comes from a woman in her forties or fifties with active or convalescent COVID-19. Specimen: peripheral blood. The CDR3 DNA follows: TGTGCCAGCACCCGGACAGCTACCGCGGATGGCTACACCTTC. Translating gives CASTRTATADGYTF.